The sequence of this T cell receptor (beta chain) was determined in a study of blood T cell repertoires in COVID-19. Whole-study context: Acute and convalescent COVID-19 samples came from the United States, Italy and Spain. Sources were T cells, B-cell-depleted T cells, or PBMCs; the material itself was cDNA or gDNA.

The junction had 6 bases not matched to a gene; V was cut back by 7 bases and J by 4 bases. The CDR3 loop spans 15 amino acids. The germline V gene encodes CDR1 MNHEY and CDR2 SVGAGI. Per the authors' pipeline: Reference gene primer amplification gave nucleated cell count estimates. TCRdb's table, derived via immunoSEQ multiplex PCR, lists solely in-frame clones and lacks some. That table supplies the V and J calls and clone size; D and trimming were determined from the DNA. The sample includes roughly 76,000 clones, about nine tenths of them seen just once. The V gene is TRBV6-5, the J gene TRBJ1-4, with 10 bases fitting TRBD1. Sequencing was carried out using peripheral blood. The source of this sequence is a man aged 50 to 60 with acute or convalescent COVID-19. CDR3 residues: CASTLDRGGNEKLFF. CDR3 nucleotides: TGTGCCAGCACTCTGGACAGGGGGGGTAATGAAAAACTGTTTTTT.